Shown below are 24 T cell receptor beta chains from a single sample sequenced in a study of cytomegalovirus exposure and HLA in healthy donors. Sequencing was performed with immunoSEQ multiplex PCR; in TCRdb, only in-frame clones are kept and a portion is missing. The table has under 200,000 clones, about 89% seen once. Material for sequencing was PBMCs. Every receptor here comes from a woman aged 18-29 years in good health and CMV-seropositive.

The chain recombines TRBV2 with TRBJ2-3; 10 nucleotides agree with TRBD1. The CDR3 has 17 amino acids. V trimming: 0 bases; J trimming: 7 bases; junction bases outside the gene matches: 10. Germline V gene sequence: CDR1 SNHLY, CDR2 FYNNEI. The CDR3 nucleotides are TGTGCCAGCAGTGAAGCGCTTTGGGGACAGGGGTGGTATACGCAGTATTTT. Amino acid sequence: CASSEALWGQGWYTQYF. The whole variable domain, remainder taken from reference TRBV2 and TRBJ2-3, is EPEVTQTPSHQVTQMGQEVILRCVPISNHLYFYWYRQILGQKVEFLVSFYNNEISEKSEIFDDQFSVERPDGSNFTLKIRSTKLEDSAMYFCASSEALWGQGWYTQYFGPGTRLTVL.

The V call is TRBV28, the J call TRBJ2-7; 8 bases map to TRBD2. V was clipped by 5 bases and J by 1 base; unmatched bases: 19. CDR3 length equals 19 residues. Per germline, CDR1 MDHEN and CDR2 SYDVKM. The CDR3 here is CASSPFPPPRREESYEQYF. CDR3 DNA sequence: TGTGCCAGCAGTCCCTTCCCCCCCCCACGGCGGGAGGAATCCTACGAGCAGTACTTC.

This chain uses TRBV4-3 with TRBJ2-3, with 7 bases matching TRBD2. J gave up 2 bases and V 0 bases, and 8 bases lay outside the gene matches. Germline values: CDR1 LGHNA, CDR2 YSLEER. The CDR3 is 17 residues long. The CDR3 DNA reads as TGCGCCAGCAGCCAAGATAGGCTAGCGGAGCTCACAGATACGCAGTATTTT. This gives the protein CASSQDRLAELTDTQYF.

This rearrangement joins TRBV4-2 to TRBJ2-3; 7 nucleotides match TRBD2. CDR1 LGHNA and CDR2 YNFKEQ come from the germline V gene. This CDR3 has 16 amino acids. V was clipped by 4 bases and J by 2 bases; unmatched bases: 9. CDR3 region: CASSRTGRGDTDTQYF. In DNA, the CDR3 is TGTGCCAGCAGCCGCACCGGTCGGGGGGACACAGATACGCAGTATTTT.

The rearrangement links TRBV4-2 to TRBJ2-6, with 10 bases lining up with TRBD1. The CDR3 covers 18 residues. J was trimmed by 2 bases and V by 1 base; bases with no gene match: 5. Germline CDR1 and CDR2: LGHNA and YNFKEQ. The CDR3 reads CASSQGPGQGTGANVLTF. The CDR3, as DNA: TGTGCCAGCAGCCAAGGACCGGGACAGGGGACTGGGGCCAACGTCCTGACTTTC.

V usage is TRBV12-2 and J usage is TRBJ2-7; the table calls TRBD1, which could not be checked here. TRBV12-2 is reported as a pseudogene. This CDR3 contains 15 residues. The CDR3 loop is CASRLARQGYYEQYF. The CDR3 coding sequence is TGTGCAAGTCGCTTAGCGCGACAGGGCTACTACGAGCAGTACTTC.

The chain links TRBV6-6 to TRBJ2-3; 10 positions match TRBD2. The CDR3 is 14 residues long. Trimming took 6 bases from V and 4 from J; bases not matched to a gene: 4. Germline lookup yields CDR1 MNHNY and CDR2 SVGAGI (reference sequence). The CDR3 region is CASRAGGPADTQYF. In DNA, the CDR3 is TGTGCCAGCAGAGCGGGGGGGCCGGCAGATACGCAGTATTTT.

This clone showed up just once. CDR3: CASSQDRGRNPGELFF. Written as DNA, the CDR3 is TGTGCCAGCAGCCAAGACAGGGGGCGAAACCCCGGGGAGCTGTTTTTT. This chain joins TRBV14 and TRBJ2-2, with TRBD1 identical over 8 bases. Per germline, CDR1 SGHDN and CDR2 FVKESK. The CDR3 is 16 amino acids. The V segment lost 0 bases and the J segment 6 bases; nucleotides outside the gene matches: 6.

V and J are TRBV28 and TRBJ2-3; tentatively, D is TRBD2 (6 bases). The CDR3 extends over 15 amino acids. Germline V lookup: CDR1 MDHEN, CDR2 SYDVKM. V dropped 6 bases and J dropped 0 bases, with 13 bases sitting between them. CDR3 amino acids: CASRQLARSTDTQYF. The CDR3 DNA reads TGTGCCAGCAGACAACTAGCCCGAAGCACAGATACGCAGTATTTT.

The V and J genes are TRBV29-1 and TRBJ2-5, with D perhaps matching TRBD1 (6 bases). With 5 bases removed from V and 5 bases from J, the gap between germline ends came to 18 bases. The CDR3 runs to 14 residues. CDR1 is SQVTM, CDR2 ANQGSEA, per germline. CDR3 bases: TGCAGCGTTATAGACAGGTTTGGCGGGGAGACCCAGTACTTC. Translating gives CSVIDRFGGETQYF.

V usage is TRBV27 and J usage is TRBJ2-7; tentatively, D is TRBD2 (6 bases). Germline V gene data show CDR1 as MNHEY and CDR2 as SMNVEV (reference sequence). The V and J ends lost 4 bases and 0 bases respectively, with 16 bases between them. The CDR3 is 16 amino acids. The CDR3 nucleotides read TGTGCCAGCAGTTCGCAAGCTAGCGTAAGCTCCTACGAGCAGTACTTC. Its protein product is CASSSQASVSSYEQYF.

The gene calls are TRBV7-8 and TRBJ1-5; 9 bases are shared with TRBD1. CDR1 is SGHVS, CDR2 FQNEAQ, per germline. The V gene end was trimmed by 5 bases and the J gene end by 5 bases; junction bases not matched to a gene: 7. The CDR3 is made up of 15 amino acids. CDR3 DNA sequence: TGTGCCAGCAGCCCCCGGGACAGGGAGGATCAGCCCCAGCATTTT. Protein: CASSPRDREDQPQHF.

The V gene is TRBV28, the J gene TRBJ1-5, with a possible D match to TRBD1 (5 bases). The CDR3 covers 16 residues. The V and J ends lost 6 bases and 1 base respectively, with 16 bases between them. Germline V gene sequence: CDR1 MDHEN, CDR2 SYDVKM. The CDR3 DNA is TGTGCCAGCAGACCCCAGGGTCTGATGAGCAATCAGCCCCAGCATTTT. Translation: CASRPQGLMSNQPQHF.

The V and J genes are TRBV4-3 and TRBJ2-3, with D possibly being TRBD2 (5 bases). V dropped 0 bases and J dropped 5 bases, with 6 bases sitting between them. The germline gives CDR1 LGHNA, CDR2 YSLEER. This CDR3 spans 13 amino acids. The CDR3 loop reads CASSQDGEDTQYF. CDR3 coding DNA: TGCGCCAGCAGCCAAGACGGGGAAGATACGCAGTATTTT.

This chain links TRBV6-5 with TRBJ2-7; weak D call: TRBD2 (7 bases). The germline gives CDR1 MNHEY, CDR2 SVGAGI. The CDR3 length is 13 residues. V was trimmed by 11 bases and J by 3 bases, leaving 17 bases between them. CDR3 region: CASQRGASYEQYF. In DNA, the CDR3 is TGTGCCTCCCAACGGGGGGCGAGCTACGAGCAGTACTTC.

Only a few counts were recorded for this clone. The gene calls are TRBV15 and TRBJ1-5; perhaps TRBD1 as D (6 bases). There are 14 residues in the CDR3. The V end lost 8 bases, the J end lost 1 base, and 12 bases lay between the germline ends. Germline-derived CDR1 and CDR2 are LNHNV and YYDKDF (reference sequence). CDR3 DNA sequence: TGTGCCACCTCGCGGGGGGCGAGCAATCAGCCCCAGCATTTT. This translates into CATSRGASNQPQHF. Full variable domain (outside the CDR3, taken from reference TRBV15 and TRBJ1-5): DAMVIQNPRYQVTQFGKPVTLSCSQTLNHNVMYWYQQKSSQAPKLLFHYYDKDFNNEADTPDNFQSRRPNTSFCFLDIRSPGLGDTAMYLCATSRGASNQPQHFGDGTRLSIL.

This chain connects TRBV18 to TRBJ2-7, with 7 bases fitting TRBD2. Germline V lookup: CDR1 KGHSH, CDR2 LQKENI. The CDR3 has 14 amino acids. The junction had 3 bases not matched to a gene; V was cut back by 2 bases and J by 2 bases. In DNA, the CDR3 is TGTGCCAGCTCACCAGCGGGAGAGGCCTACGAGCAGTACTTC. It specifies CASSPAGEAYEQYF.

The rearrangement uses TRBV2 and TRBJ2-7; 8 bases fit TRBD1. CDR3 length equals 12 residues. Trimming cost V 6 bases and J 4 bases; bases outside gene matches: 2. Germline V lookup: CDR1 SNHLY, CDR2 FYNNEI. The CDR3 bases are TGTGCCAGCAGCAACAGGGGGTACGAGCAGTACTTC. Translation: CASSNRGYEQYF.

The chain employs TRBV6-1 and TRBJ2-7, with D possibly TRBD1 on 6 matching bases. The CDR3 has 17 residues. The V and J ends lost 3 bases and 8 bases respectively, with 26 bases between them. The germline V gene encodes CDR1 MNHNS and CDR2 SASEGT. The CDR3 DNA sequence: TGTGCCAGCAGTGACCCCCCTTACAGGGTAGAAGCCCCGAAGCAGTACTTC. Its protein is CASSDPPYRVEAPKQYF.

The J gene is TRBJ2-1, the V gene TRBV19; D is uncertain. The germline gives CDR1 LNHDA, CDR2 SQIVND (reference sequence). Trimming cost V 3 bases and J 4 bases, with 7 bases left between them. CDR3 length equals 13 residues. Here the CDR3 reads CASSIQVYNEQFF. The DNA of the CDR3 is TGTGCCAGTAGTATTCAGGTTTACAATGAGCAGTTCTTC.

J is TRBJ2-7 and V is TRBV2, with a possible D match to TRBD1 (5 bases). The CDR3 runs 14 residues. V was clipped by 9 bases and J by 0 bases, with 15 bases between them. CDR1 SNHLY and CDR2 FYNNEI come from the germline V gene. The CDR3 is CARRMTASSYEQYF. The CDR3 coding sequence is TGTGCCAGGAGGATGACAGCCAGCTCCTACGAGCAGTACTTC.

The V gene is TRBV25-1, the J gene TRBJ1-3, with D tentatively TRBD1 (6 bases). The CDR3 length is 15 residues. Trimming removed 3 bases from V and 2 bases from J, with 11 bases in between. The germline CDR1 and CDR2 sequences are MGHDK and SYGVNS. The chain's CDR3 is CASSENTGPGNTIYF. The CDR3 nucleotides read TGTGCCAGCAGTGAGAATACAGGGCCTGGAAACACCATATATTTT.

The chain couples TRBV7-8 to TRBJ2-1, with TRBD1 identical over 8 bases. Germline CDR1 and CDR2: SGHVS and FQNEAQ. The CDR3 is 14 amino acids. With V trimmed by 5 bases and J by 8 bases, 8 bases remained unmatched. The CDR3 nucleotides are TGTGCCAGCAGCCTGGGACAGGCGAGCGATGAGCAGTTCTTC. Protein product: CASSLGQASDEQFF. Full variable domain (remainder filled in from reference TRBV7-8 and TRBJ2-1): GAGVSQSPRYKVAKRGQDVALRCDPISGHVSLFWYQQALGQGPEFLTYFQNEAQLDKSGLPSDRFFAERPEGSVSTLKIQRTQQEDSAVYLCASSLGQASDEQFFGPGTRLTVL.

The chain recombines TRBV27 with TRBJ1-1; no clear D. Trimming took off 4 bases at V and 4 bases at J, with 13 bases between the two ends. From germline, CDR1 is MNHEY and CDR2 SMNVEV (reference sequence). CDR3 length equals 14 residues. CDR3 protein: CASSSGSHSTEAFF. CDR3 sequence (DNA): TGTGCCAGCAGTTCGGGTAGCCACTCCACTGAAGCTTTCTTT.